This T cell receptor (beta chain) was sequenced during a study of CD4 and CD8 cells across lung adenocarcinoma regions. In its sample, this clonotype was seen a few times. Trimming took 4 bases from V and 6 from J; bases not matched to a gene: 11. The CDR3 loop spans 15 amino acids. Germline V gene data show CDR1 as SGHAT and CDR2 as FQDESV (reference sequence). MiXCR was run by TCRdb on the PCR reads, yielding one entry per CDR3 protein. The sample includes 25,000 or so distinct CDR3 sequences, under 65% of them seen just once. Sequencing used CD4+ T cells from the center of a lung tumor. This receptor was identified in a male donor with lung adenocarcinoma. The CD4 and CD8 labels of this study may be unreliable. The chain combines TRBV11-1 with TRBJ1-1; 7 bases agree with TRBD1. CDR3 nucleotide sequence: TGTGCCAGCAGCTACTCAATAACAGGGGTTGCTGAAGCTTTCTTT. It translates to CASSYSITGVAEAFF.